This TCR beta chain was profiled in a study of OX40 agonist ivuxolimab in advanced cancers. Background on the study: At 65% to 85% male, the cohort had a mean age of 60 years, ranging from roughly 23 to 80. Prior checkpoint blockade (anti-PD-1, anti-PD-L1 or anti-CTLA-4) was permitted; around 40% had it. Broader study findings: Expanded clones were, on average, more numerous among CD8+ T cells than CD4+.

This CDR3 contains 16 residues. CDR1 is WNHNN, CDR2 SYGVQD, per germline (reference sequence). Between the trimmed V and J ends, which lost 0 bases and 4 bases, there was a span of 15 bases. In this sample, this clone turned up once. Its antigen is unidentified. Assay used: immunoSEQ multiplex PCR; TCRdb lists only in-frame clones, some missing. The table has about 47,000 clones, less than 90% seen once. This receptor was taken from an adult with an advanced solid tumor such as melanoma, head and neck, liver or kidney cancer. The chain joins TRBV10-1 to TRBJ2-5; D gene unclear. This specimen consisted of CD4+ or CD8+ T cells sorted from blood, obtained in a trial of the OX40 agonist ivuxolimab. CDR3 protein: CASSESFPRGGETQYF. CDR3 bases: TGCGCCAGCAGTGAGTCTTTCCCCCGAGGTGGAGAGACCCAGTACTTC.